The clone carrying this T cell receptor (beta chain) was recorded a few times. Its antigen remains unidentified. Germline trimming cut 3 bases from V and 4 bases from J; bases unmatched to any gene: 8. This CDR3 spans 17 amino acids. Germline values: CDR1 MGHDK, CDR2 SYGVNS. The sample is drawn from a study of response to subunit inactivated influenza vaccine. Study-wide results and limits: T cells newly recruited by each seasonal influenza vaccination are few, the authors suggested.

MiXCR was run by TCRdb on the RT-PCR reads, yielding one entry per CDR3 protein. The sample lists around 650,000 distinct CDR3 sequences; 15% to 19% were seen once. The receptor was isolated from a man in his fifties who received an inactivated influenza vaccine. This rearrangement joins TRBV25-1 to TRBJ2-3; 12 bases fit TRBD2. The sequencing here drew on PBMCs from blood, taken roughly 13 days after vaccination. For the CDR3, the DNA is TGTGCCAGCAGTGATCATCCTAGCGGGAGGGCATCAGATACGCAGTATTTT. Its protein product is CASSDHPSGRASDTQYF.